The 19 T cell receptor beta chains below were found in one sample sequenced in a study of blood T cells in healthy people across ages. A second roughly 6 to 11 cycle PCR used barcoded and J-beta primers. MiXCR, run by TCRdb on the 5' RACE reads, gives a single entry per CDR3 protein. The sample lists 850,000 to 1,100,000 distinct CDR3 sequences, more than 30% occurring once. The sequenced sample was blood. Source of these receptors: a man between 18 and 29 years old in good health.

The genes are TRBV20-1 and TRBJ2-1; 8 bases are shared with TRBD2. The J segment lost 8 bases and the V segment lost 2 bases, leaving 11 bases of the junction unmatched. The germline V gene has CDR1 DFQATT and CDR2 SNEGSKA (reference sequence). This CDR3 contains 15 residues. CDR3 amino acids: CSARPAGAVRDEQFF. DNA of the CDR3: TGCAGTGCTAGACCAGCGGGGGCCGTTCGGGATGAGCAGTTCTTC.

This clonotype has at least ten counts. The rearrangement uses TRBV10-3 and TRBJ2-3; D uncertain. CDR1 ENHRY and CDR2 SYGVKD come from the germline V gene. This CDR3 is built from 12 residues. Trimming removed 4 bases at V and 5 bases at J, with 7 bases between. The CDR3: CAISGSGDTQYF. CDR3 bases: TGTGCCATCAGTGGCTCAGGAGATACGCAGTATTTT.

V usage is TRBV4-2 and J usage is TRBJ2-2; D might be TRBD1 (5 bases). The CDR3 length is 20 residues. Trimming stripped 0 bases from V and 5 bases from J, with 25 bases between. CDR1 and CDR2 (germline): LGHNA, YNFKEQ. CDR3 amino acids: CASSQDFRGPRPLRTGELFF. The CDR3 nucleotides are TGTGCCAGCAGCCAAGATTTTAGGGGTCCGCGCCCCTTAAGAACCGGGGAGCTGTTTTTT.

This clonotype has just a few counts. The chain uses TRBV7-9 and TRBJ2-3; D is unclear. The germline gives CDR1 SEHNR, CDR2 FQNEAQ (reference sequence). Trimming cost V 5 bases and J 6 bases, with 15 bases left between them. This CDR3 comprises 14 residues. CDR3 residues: CASSLSENTDTQYF. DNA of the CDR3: TGTGCCAGCAGCCTTTCTGAAAATACGGATACGCAGTATTTT.

The CDR3 reads CASSLAPSNPQHF. The CDR3 nucleotides read TGTGCCAGCAGCTTAGCGCCCTCTAATCCCCAGCATTTT. The V and J genes are TRBV11-2 and TRBJ1-5; D unresolved. Per the germline V gene, CDR1 is SGHAT and CDR2 is FQNNGV. The CDR3 contains 13 residues. Trimming pared 1 base from V and 10 bases from J, leaving 11 bases between.

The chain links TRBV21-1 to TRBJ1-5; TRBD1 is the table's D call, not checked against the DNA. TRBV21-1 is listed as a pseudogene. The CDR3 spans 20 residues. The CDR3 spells CASSKRVEGAGWWSNQPQHF. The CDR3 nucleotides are TGTGCCAGCAGCAAAAGGGTAGAGGGGGCGGGATGGTGGAGCAATCAGCCCCAGCATTTT.

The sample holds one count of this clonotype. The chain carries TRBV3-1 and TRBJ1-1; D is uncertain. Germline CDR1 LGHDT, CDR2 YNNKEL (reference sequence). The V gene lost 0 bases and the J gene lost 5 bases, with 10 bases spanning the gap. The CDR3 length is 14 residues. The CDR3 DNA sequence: TGTGCCAGCAGCCAAGATTTATGGATAACTGAAGCTTTCTTT. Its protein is CASSQDLWITEAFF.

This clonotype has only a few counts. The CDR3 is CASSFNTGTTTDTQYF. In DNA form, the CDR3 reads TGTGCCAGCAGCTTCAATACCGGGACCACCACAGATACGCAGTATTTT. The chain carries TRBV7-8 and TRBJ2-3, with D perhaps given as TRBD1 or TRBD2 (5 bases each). The CDR3 loop spans 16 amino acids. The germline V gene encodes CDR1 SGHVS and CDR2 FQNEAQ. The V end lost 3 bases, the J end lost 2 bases, and 15 bases lay between the germline ends.

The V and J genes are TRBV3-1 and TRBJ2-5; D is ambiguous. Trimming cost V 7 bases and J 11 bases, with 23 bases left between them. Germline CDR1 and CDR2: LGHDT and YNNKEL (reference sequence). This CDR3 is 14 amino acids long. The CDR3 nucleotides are TGTGCCAGCACAAACTCTATAGGGTTTGGTGAGCAGTACTTC. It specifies CASTNSIGFGEQYF.

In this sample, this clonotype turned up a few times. The CDR3 sequence: CASSQAPDLGGYTF. In DNA form, the CDR3 reads TGCGCCAGCAGCCAAGCCCCCGACTTGGGTGGCTACACCTTC. The chain recombines TRBV4-3 with TRBJ1-2; D is unresolved. The V end was cut by 1 base, the J end by 7 bases, with 13 bases between. Germline values: CDR1 LGHNA, CDR2 YSLEER. The CDR3 extends over 14 amino acids.

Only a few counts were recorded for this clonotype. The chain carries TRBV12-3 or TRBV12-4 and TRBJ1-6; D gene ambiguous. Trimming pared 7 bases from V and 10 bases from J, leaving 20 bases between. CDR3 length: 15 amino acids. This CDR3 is CASIPGLGSGSPLHF. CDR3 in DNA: TGTGCCAGCATCCCGGGTCTTGGATCGGGGTCACCCCTCCACTTT.

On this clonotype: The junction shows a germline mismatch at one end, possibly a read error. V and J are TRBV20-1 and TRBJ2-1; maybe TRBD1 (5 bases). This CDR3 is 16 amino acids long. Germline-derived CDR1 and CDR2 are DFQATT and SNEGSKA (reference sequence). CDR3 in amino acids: CTARDLSVGRKETQFF. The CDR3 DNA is TGCACTGCTAGAGATCTTTCCGTGGGGCGGAAAGAGACCCAGTTCTTC.

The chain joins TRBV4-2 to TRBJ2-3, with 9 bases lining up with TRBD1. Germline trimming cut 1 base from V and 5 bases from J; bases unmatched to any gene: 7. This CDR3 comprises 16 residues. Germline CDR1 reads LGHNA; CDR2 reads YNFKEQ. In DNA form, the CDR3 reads TGTGCCAGCAGCCAAGGGAGTGACAGGGGGAGAGATACGCAGTATTTT. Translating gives CASSQGSDRGRDTQYF.

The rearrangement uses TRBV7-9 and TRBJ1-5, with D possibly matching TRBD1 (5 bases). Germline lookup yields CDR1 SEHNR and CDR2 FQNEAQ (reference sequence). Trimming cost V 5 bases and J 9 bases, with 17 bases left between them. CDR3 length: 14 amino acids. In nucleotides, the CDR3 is TGTGCCAGCAGCAATTCAGGGAGCTATCGGCCCCAGCATTTT. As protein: CASSNSGSYRPQHF. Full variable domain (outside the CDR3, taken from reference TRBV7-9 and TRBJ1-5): DTGVSQNPRHKITKRGQNVTFRCDPISEHNRLYWYRQTLGQGPEFLTYFQNEAQLEKSRLLSDRFSAERPKGSFSTLEIQRTEQGDSAMYLCASSNSGSYRPQHFGDGTRLSIL.

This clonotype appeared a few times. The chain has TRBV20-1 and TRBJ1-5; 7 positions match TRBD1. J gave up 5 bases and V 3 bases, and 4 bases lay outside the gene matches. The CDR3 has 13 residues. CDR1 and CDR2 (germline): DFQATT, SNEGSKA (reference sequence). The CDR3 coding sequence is TGCAGTGCTAGGGGGACAGAAGATCAGCCCCAGCATTTT. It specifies CSARGTEDQPQHF.

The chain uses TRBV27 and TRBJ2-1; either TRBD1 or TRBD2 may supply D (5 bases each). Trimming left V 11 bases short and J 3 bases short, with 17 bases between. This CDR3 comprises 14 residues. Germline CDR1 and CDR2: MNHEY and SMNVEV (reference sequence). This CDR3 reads CAGTDRDLYNEQFF. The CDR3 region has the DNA TGTGCCGGAACCGACCGGGACCTCTACAATGAGCAGTTCTTC.

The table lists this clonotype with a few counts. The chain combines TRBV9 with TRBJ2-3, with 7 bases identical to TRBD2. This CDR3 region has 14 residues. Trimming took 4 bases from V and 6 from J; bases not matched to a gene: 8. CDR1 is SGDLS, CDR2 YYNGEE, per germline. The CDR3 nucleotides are TGTGCCAGCAGCACTAGCGTTCAGGAGGATACGCAGTATTTT. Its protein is CASSTSVQEDTQYF.

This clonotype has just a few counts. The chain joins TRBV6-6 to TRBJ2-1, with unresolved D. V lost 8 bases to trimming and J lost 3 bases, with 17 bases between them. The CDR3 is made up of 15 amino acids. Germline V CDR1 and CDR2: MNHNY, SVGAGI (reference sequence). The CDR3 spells CASQTLPDNYNEQFF. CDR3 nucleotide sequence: TGTGCCAGCCAGACCCTACCGGATAACTACAATGAGCAGTTCTTC.

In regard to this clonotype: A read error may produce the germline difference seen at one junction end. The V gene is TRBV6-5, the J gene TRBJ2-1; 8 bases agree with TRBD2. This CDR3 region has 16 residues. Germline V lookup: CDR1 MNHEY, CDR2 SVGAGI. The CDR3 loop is CASRNSGASSYIEQFF. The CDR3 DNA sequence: TGTGCCAGCAGGAATAGCGGGGCCAGCTCCTACATTGAGCAGTTCTTC.